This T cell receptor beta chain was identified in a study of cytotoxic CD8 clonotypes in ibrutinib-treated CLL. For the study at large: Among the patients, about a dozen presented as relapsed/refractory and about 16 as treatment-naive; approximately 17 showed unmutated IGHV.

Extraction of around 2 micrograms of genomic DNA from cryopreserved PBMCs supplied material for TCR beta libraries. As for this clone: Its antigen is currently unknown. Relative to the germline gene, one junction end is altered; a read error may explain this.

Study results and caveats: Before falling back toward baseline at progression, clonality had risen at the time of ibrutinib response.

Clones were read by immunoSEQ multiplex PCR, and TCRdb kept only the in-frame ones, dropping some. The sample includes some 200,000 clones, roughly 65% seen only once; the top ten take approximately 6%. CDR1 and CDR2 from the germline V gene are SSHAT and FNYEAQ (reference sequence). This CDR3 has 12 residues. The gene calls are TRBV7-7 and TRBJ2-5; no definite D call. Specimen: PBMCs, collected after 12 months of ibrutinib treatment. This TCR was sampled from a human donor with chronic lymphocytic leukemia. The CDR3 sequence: CASSPYQETQYF. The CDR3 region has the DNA TGTGCTAGCAGCCCCTACCAAGAGACCCAGTACTTC.